Listed below are T cell receptor beta chains from one sample, sequenced in a study of blood T cell repertoires in COVID-19. Using immunoSEQ multiplex PCR, the repertoire was profiled, and TCRdb retains in-frame clones only, with some absent. Of roughly 270,000 clones listed, 85% were seen once; the top ten hold 2.5% to 3%. The sample taken for sequencing was PBMCs or T cells enriched from blood (not recorded which). Source of these receptors: a woman aged 45-59 years who had recovered from COVID-19. The CDR3 runs from the conserved cysteine through the conserved F or W. A D gene is named only where the DNA matches it firmly. Size tells how often a clone was seen (once, few, many) or the class of an expanded clone, and some rows leave it out.

len | j_gene | v_gene | abundance | d_gene | CDR3aa | CDR3nt
16 | TRBJ2-1 | TRBV11-2 | NA | TRBD1 | CASSPRGDRAYNEQFF | TGTGCCAGCAGCCCCCGGGGGGACAGGGCCTATAATGAGCAGTTCTTC
15 | TRBJ2-1 | TRBV24-1 | once | NA | CATSDGVHSYNEQFF | TGTGCCACCAGTGACGGGGTGCACTCCTACAATGAGCAGTTCTTC
15 | TRBJ1-5 | TRBV28 | NA | TRBD1 | CASSFGDRGNQPQHF | TGTGCCAGCAGTTTCGGTGACAGGGGCAATCAGCCCCAGCATTTT
15 | TRBJ2-3 | TRBV10-1 | NA | TRBD2 | CASSESSGGAGTQYF | TGCGCCAGCAGTGAGTCTAGCGGGGGGGCCGGTACGCAGTATTTT
13 | TRBJ2-2 | TRBV7-3 | NA | NA | CASSVQVTGELFF | TGTGCCAGCAGCGTCCAGGTTACCGGGGAGCTGTTTTTT
13 | TRBJ2-3 | TRBV5-6 | NA | NA | CASSVLPLSKGRF | TGTGCCAGCAGCGTACTCCCGCTCTCGAAAGGGAGATTT
13 | TRBJ1-3 | TRBV10-3 | NA | NA | CAIRGTGEGTIYF | TGTGCCATCAGGGGAACGGGGGAAGGCACCATATATTTT
13 | TRBJ1-5 | TRBV29-1 | NA | TRBD1 | CSVRDSSNQPQHF | TGCAGCGTACGGGACAGTAGCAATCAGCCCCAGCATTTT
15 | TRBJ1-1 | TRBV11-2 | NA | TRBD1 | CASSTMTGGAAEAFF | TGTGCCAGCAGCACGATGACAGGGGGCGCCGCTGAAGCTTTCTTT
18 | TRBJ2-5 | TRBV13 | NA | TRBD2 | CASSSRLTSGSWQETQYF | TGTGCCAGCAGCTCCCGTTTGACTAGCGGGAGTTGGCAAGAGACCCAGTACTTC
14 | TRBJ2-1 | TRBV29-1 | NA | TRBD1 | CSVEDGTGGDEQFF | TGCAGCGTTGAAGACGGAACAGGGGGCGATGAGCAGTTCTTC
15 | TRBJ1-5 | TRBV19 | NA | NA | CASSIPGFGDQPQHF | TGTGCCAGTAGTATCCCGGGGTTCGGTGATCAGCCCCAGCATTTT
16 | TRBJ2-2 | TRBV5-1 | NA | TRBD2 | CASRTVAGARTGELFF | TGCGCCAGCAGAACGGTAGCGGGAGCGCGGACCGGGGAGCTGTTTTTT
17 | TRBJ1-1 | TRBV18 | NA | TRBD1 | CASSPRGQGVTGTEAFF | TGTGCCAGCTCACCAAGAGGACAGGGGGTGACTGGCACTGAAGCTTTCTTT
15 | TRBJ1-6 | TRBV5-4 | NA | TRBD1 | CASSPFGQGHSPLHF | TGTGCCAGCAGCCCCTTCGGACAGGGACATTCACCCCTCCACTTT
16 | TRBJ2-1 | TRBV7-9 | few | NA | CASSHALTRSYNEQFF | TGTGCCAGCAGCCACGCTTTGACACGCTCCTACAATGAGCAGTTCTTC
17 | TRBJ1-2 | TRBV3-1/TRBV3-2 | NA | TRBD1 | CASSQAGTGAHNYGYTF | TGTGCCAGCAGCCAAGCTGGGACAGGGGCTCACAACTATGGCTACACCTTC
14 | TRBJ1-1 | TRBV5-8 | NA | NA | CASSLGIGRTEAFF | TGTGCCAGCAGCTTGGGAATAGGGAGAACTGAAGCTTTCTTT
16 | TRBJ2-1 | TRBV9 | few | NA | CASSVAGGSSYNEQFF | TGTGCCAGCAGCGTAGCCGGGGGAAGCTCCTACAATGAGCAGTTCTTC
13 | TRBJ2-7 | TRBV14 | NA | TRBD1 | CASQGQGRYEQYF | TGTGCCAGCCAGGGACAGGGGCGATACGAGCAGTACTTC
14 | TRBJ2-4 | TRBV14 | NA | TRBD1 | CASRRTGGFGIQYF | TGTGCCAGCAGACGGACAGGGGGCTTTGGCATTCAGTACTTC
15 | TRBJ2-2 | TRBV6-1 | NA | NA | CASSEISLNTGELFF | TGTGCCAGCAGTGAAATCTCCCTGAACACCGGGGAGCTGTTTTTT
13 | TRBJ2-2 | TRBV11-2 | NA | NA | CASSLAGAGELFF | TGTGCCAGCAGCTTGGCAGGGGCCGGGGAGCTGTTTTTT
17 | TRBJ2-3 | TRBV9 | few | TRBD2 | CASSVGRVAGPLDTQYF | TGTGCCAGCAGCGTCGGGCGGGTAGCGGGGCCTTTAGATACGCAGTATTTT
15 | TRBJ2-1 | TRBV7-2 | NA | TRBD1 | CASSFLQGVKNEQFF | TGTGCCAGCAGCTTTTTACAGGGGGTTAAGAATGAGCAGTTCTTC
16 | TRBJ1-4 | TRBV7-9 | NA | NA | CASRTGQIATNEKLFF | TGTGCCAGCAGAACCGGACAGATAGCAACTAATGAAAAACTGTTTTTT
17 | TRBJ1-6 | TRBV4-1 | NA | NA | CASSQGTLGVGNSPLHF | TGCGCCAGCAGCCAAGGCACCCTCGGGGTGGGAAATTCACCCCTCCACTTT
14 | TRBJ2-2 | TRBV5-1 | NA | TRBD2 | CASSRGGDTGELFF | TGCGCCAGCAGCCGCGGGGGAGACACCGGGGAGCTGTTTTTT
17 | TRBJ2-1 | TRBV28 | NA | TRBD1 | CASSSTFRDRAFYEQFF | TGTGCCAGCAGTTCGACCTTCCGGGACAGGGCTTTCTATGAGCAGTTCTTC
13 | TRBJ1-1 | TRBV7-9 | NA | NA | CATVVGEGTEAFF | TGTGCCACAGTGGTCGGGGAAGGCACTGAAGCTTTCTTT
15 | TRBJ2-1 | TRBV15 | NA | TRBD2 | CATSRTSGGESEQFF | TGTGCCACCAGCCGGACTAGCGGGGGGGAGAGTGAGCAGTTCTTC
17 | TRBJ2-1 | TRBV9 | NA | TRBD2 | CASSLRTSGRANDEQFF | TGTGCCAGCAGCCTTCGGACTAGCGGGAGGGCCAACGATGAGCAGTTCTTC
15 | TRBJ2-4 | TRBV15 | NA | NA | CASAKAAGPVSIQYF | TGTGCCAGCGCCAAAGCGGCGGGACCAGTGAGCATTCAGTACTTC
14 | TRBJ1-1 | TRBV19 | NA | TRBD1 | CASTSDRAYTEAFF | TGTGCCAGTACCTCGGACAGGGCGTACACTGAAGCTTTCTTT
16 | TRBJ1-3 | TRBV4-2 | NA | NA | CASSQASRGLGNTIYF | TGTGCCAGCAGCCAAGCTTCCAGGGGATTGGGAAACACCATATATTTT
12 | TRBJ1-5 | TRBV12-3/TRBV12-4 | NA | TRBD1 | CASRQGNQPQHF | TGTGCCAGCAGACAGGGGAATCAGCCCCAGCATTTT
11 | TRBJ1-1 | TRBV3-1/TRBV3-2 | few | NA | CASSQDRRAFF | TGTGCCAGCAGCCAAGATCGCAGAGCTTTCTTT
15 | TRBJ1-4 | TRBV30 | NA | NA | CAWSALTGVSEKLFF | TGTGCCTGGAGTGCACTGACAGGCGTCTCGGAAAAACTGTTTTTT
14 | TRBJ2-2 | TRBV30 | NA | TRBD2 | CAWSLSRGTGELFF | TGTGCCTGGAGTCTTTCGCGGGGGACCGGGGAGCTGTTTTTT
11 | TRBJ1-5 | TRBV28 | NA | NA | CASSLRQPQHF | TGTGCCAGCAGTTTGCGCCAGCCCCAGCATTTT
18 | TRBJ2-7 | TRBV4-1 | NA | NA | CASSQQRLVGEGGNEQYF | TGCGCCAGCAGCCAACAACGCCTGGTCGGGGAGGGGGGAAACGAGCAGTACTTC
16 | TRBJ2-6 | TRBV2 | NA | TRBD1 | CASSSPRGRGANVLTF | TGTGCCAGCAGTTCTCCCAGGGGGCGAGGGGCCAACGTCCTGACTTTC
14 | TRBJ1-3 | TRBV30 | NA | NA | CAWTEVVSGNTIYF | TGTGCCTGGACTGAGGTCGTCTCTGGAAACACCATATATTTT
14 | TRBJ2-5 | TRBV5-6 | few | NA | CASRVSGVGETQYF | TGTGCCAGCAGAGTTTCCGGGGTCGGGGAGACCCAGTACTTC
13 | TRBJ1-4 | TRBV18 | NA | NA | CASSTNKGEKLFF | TGTGCCAGCTCAACTAACAAAGGTGAAAAACTGTTTTTT
16 | TRBJ2-3 | TRBV4-3 | NA | NA | CASSQSIDQGINTQYF | TGCGCCAGCAGCCAATCGATCGATCAGGGTATCAATACGCAGTATTTT
13 | TRBJ1-1 | TRBV6-6 | NA | TRBD1 | CASSDWGGQGAFF | TGTGCCAGCAGCGACTGGGGAGGACAGGGAGCTTTCTTT
15 | TRBJ2-3 | TRBV6-4 | NA | TRBD2 | CASSDSTSGSDTQYF | TGTGCCAGCAGTGACTCGACTAGCGGGAGTGATACGCAGTATTTT